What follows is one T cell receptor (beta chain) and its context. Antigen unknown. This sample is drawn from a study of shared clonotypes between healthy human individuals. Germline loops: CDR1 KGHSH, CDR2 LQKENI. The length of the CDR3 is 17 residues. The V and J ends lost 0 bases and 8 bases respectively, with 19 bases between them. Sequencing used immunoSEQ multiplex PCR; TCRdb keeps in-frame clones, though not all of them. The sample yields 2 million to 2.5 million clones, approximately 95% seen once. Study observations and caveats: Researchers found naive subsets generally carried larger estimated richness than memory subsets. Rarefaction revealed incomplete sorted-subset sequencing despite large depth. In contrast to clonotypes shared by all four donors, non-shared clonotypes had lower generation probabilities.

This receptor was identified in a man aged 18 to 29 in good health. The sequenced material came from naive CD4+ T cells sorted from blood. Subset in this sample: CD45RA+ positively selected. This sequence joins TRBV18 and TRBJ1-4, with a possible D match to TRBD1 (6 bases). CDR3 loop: CASSPPVGQGSGEKLFF. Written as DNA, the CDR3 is TGTGCCAGCTCACCACCGGTGGGTCAGGGGTCGGGAGAAAAACTGTTTTTT.